This T cell receptor beta chain was sequenced for a study of blood T cell repertoires in COVID-19. Study information: Researchers got acute and convalescent COVID-19 samples from the United States, Italy and Spain. Nucleic acid was either cDNA or gDNA, and it came from T cells, B-cell-depleted T cells, or PBMCs.

The CDR3 is 12 residues long. The germline V and J ends were trimmed by 6 bases and 4 bases, with 10 bases remaining between them. The germline V gene has CDR1 SGHNT and CDR2 YENEEA. Per the authors' pipeline: It was from reference gene primer amplification that nucleated cell counts were estimated. The method was immunoSEQ multiplex PCR; TCRdb's version includes in-frame clones alone and lacks a portion of them. V, J and clone size are those of that table, while D and trimming were read from the DNA. There are about 160,000 clones in the sample; approximately 84% occur only once, and about 15% lies in the top ten.

Sequences were obtained from peripheral blood. This chain uses TRBV11-3 with TRBJ2-7, with D perhaps TRBD1 (5 bases). This receptor was taken from a woman older than 75 with acute or convalescent COVID-19. CDR3: CASSDRGYEQYF. CDR3 in DNA: TGTGCCAGCAGTGACAGAGGATACGAGCAGTACTTC.